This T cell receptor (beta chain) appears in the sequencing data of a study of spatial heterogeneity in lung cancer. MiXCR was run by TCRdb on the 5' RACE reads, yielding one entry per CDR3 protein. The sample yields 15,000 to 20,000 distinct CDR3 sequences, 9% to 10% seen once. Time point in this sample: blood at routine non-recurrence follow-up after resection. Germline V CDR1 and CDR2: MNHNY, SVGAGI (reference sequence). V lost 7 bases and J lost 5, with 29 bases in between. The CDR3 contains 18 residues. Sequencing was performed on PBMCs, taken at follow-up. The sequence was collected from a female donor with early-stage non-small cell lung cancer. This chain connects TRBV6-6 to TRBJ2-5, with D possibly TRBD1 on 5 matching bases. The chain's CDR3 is CASIHLGHPTPRLETQYF. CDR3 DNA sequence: TGTGCCAGCATCCACCTCGGACACCCCACCCCCAGGCTGGAGACCCAGTACTTC.